These T cell receptor beta chains were read from a single sample in a study of blood T cell repertoires in COVID-19. The method was immunoSEQ multiplex PCR; TCRdb's version includes in-frame clones alone and lacks a portion of them. The sample contains over 150,000 clones, approximately 83% of which appear only once. Sequences were obtained from peripheral blood. These TCRs come from a woman aged 55-69 years with acute or convalescent COVID-19. The CDR3 runs from the conserved cysteine through the conserved F or W. A D gene is named only where the DNA matches it firmly. Only some rows state a clone size, as once, few, many or a class for expanded clones.

TRBV19	TRBD1	once	TRBJ1-2	CASSTGGHNYGYTF	TGTGCCAGTAGCACAGGGGGTCATAACTATGGCTACACCTTC
TRBV10-1	TRBD1	many	TRBJ1-6	CASSLPLDRAGSSPLHF	TGCGCCAGCAGCCTCCCTCTCGACAGGGCGGGAAGTTCACCCCTCCACTTT
TRBV28	.	.	TRBJ1-1	CASSLVQLNTEAFF	TGTGCCAGCAGTTTAGTACAGCTGAACACTGAAGCTTTCTTT
TRBV25-1	TRBD2	.	TRBJ2-5	CASSDPLAGVLQETQYF	TGTGCCAGCAGTGACCCCCTAGCGGGGGTCCTCCAAGAGACCCAGTACTTC
TRBV21-1	.	.	TRBJ2-5	CASSSRGGWETQYF	TGTGCCAGCAGCAGTCGCGGGGGCTGGGAGACCCAGTACTTC
TRBV5-1	TRBD1	.	TRBJ2-6	CASGTGAAGANVLTF	TGCGCCAGCGGGACAGGGGCGGCTGGGGCCAACGTCCTGACTTTC
TRBV30	TRBD1	.	TRBJ1-5	CAWTRGNNQPQHF	TGTGCCTGGACCAGGGGGAACAATCAGCCCCAGCATTTT
TRBV12-3/TRBV12-4	TRBD2	.	TRBJ2-7	CASSLSGAYEQYF	TGTGCCAGCAGTTTAAGCGGGGCTTACGAGCAGTACTTC
TRBV27	TRBD1	.	TRBJ1-1	CASSSGGHGAFF	TGTGCCAGCAGTTCAGGGGGGCATGGAGCTTTCTTT
TRBV2	.	.	TRBJ2-5	CASSVGAQETQYF	TGTGCCAGCAGTGTTGGGGCGCAAGAGACCCAGTACTTC
TRBV4-2	TRBD1	once	TRBJ1-5	CASSQGGGRGNQPQHF	TGTGCCAGCAGCCAAGGGGGTGGCAGGGGGAATCAGCCCCAGCATTTT
TRBV5-3	TRBD1	.	TRBJ1-5	CARSWDGTGVCQPQHF	TGTGCCAGAAGCTGGGACGGGACAGGGGTTTGTCAGCCCCAGCATTTT
TRBV24-1	.	.	TRBJ1-1	CATSVGEKTEAFF	TGTGCCACCAGTGTCGGGGAGAAGACTGAAGCTTTCTTT
TRBV29-1	.	.	TRBJ1-1	CSVFSMTAEAFF	TGCAGCGTTTTCTCTATGACAGCTGAAGCTTTCTTT
TRBV9	.	.	TRBJ1-5	CASSVGPGVDQPQHF	TGTGCCAGCAGCGTAGGGCCAGGGGTCGATCAGCCCCAGCATTTT
TRBV7-9	TRBD2	.	TRBJ2-3	CASRSSVWASGGGTDTQYF	TGTGCCAGCAGATCCTCAGTGTGGGCTAGCGGGGGGGGCACAGATACGCAGTATTTT
TRBV5-1	TRBD2	.	TRBJ2-3	CASRELAGGPTDTQYF	TGCGCCAGCAGGGAACTAGCGGGGGGCCCCACAGATACGCAGTATTTT
TRBV18	TRBD1	.	TRBJ1-3	CASSPEFRGQVISGNTIYF	TGTGCCAGCTCACCCGAGTTCCGTGGACAGGTTATCTCTGGAAACACCATATATTTT
TRBV30	TRBD1	.	TRBJ1-5	CAWSDGRGRLPQHF	TGTGCCTGGAGTGACGGCAGGGGGCGGCTGCCCCAGCATTTT
TRBV18	.	once	TRBJ2-2	CASSPSGGKVGPGELFF	TGTGCCAGCTCACCATCAGGCGGGAAGGTCGGTCCCGGGGAGCTGTTTTTT
TRBV5-4	.	.	TRBJ2-1	CASSLSGHSISYNEQFF	TGTGCCAGCAGCTTGTCTGGCCACAGTATCTCCTACAATGAGCAGTTCTTC
TRBV15	TRBD1	once	TRBJ2-5	CATSTWDRSVGTQYF	TGTGCCACCAGCACTTGGGACAGGTCGGTTGGGACCCAGTACTTC
TRBV27	TRBD2	.	TRBJ2-5	CASTSGGTQYF	TGTGCCAGCACCTCGGGGGGGACCCAGTACTTC
TRBV30	.	.	TRBJ1-3	CAWSASPWRASGNTIYF	TGTGCCTGGAGTGCCTCCCCATGGCGGGCCTCTGGAAACACCATATATTTT
TRBV7-8	.	.	TRBJ1-5	CASSSHSGQPQHF	TGTGCCAGCAGCTCCCACTCTGGTCAGCCCCAGCATTTT